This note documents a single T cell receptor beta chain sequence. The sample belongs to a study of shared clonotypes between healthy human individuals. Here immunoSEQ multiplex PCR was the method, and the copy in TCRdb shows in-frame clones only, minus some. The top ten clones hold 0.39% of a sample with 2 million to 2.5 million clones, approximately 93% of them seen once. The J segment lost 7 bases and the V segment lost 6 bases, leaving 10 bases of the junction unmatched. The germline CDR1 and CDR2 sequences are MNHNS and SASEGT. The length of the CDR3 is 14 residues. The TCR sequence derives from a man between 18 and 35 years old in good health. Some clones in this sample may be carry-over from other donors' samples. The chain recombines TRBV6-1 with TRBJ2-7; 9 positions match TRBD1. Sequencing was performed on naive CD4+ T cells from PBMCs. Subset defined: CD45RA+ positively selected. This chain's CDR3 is CASRGGQGIGEQYF. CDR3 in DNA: TGTGCCAGCAGGGGGGGACAGGGTATAGGAGAGCAGTACTTC.